These 19 T cell receptor beta chains were all obtained from the same sample, sequenced in a study of T cell clonotyping in hematopoietic cell transplantation. TCRdb keeps only in-frame clones here, not all; method: immunoSEQ multiplex PCR. The top ten hold 8% to 10% of the sample, which has about 16,000 clones, around 71% seen once. The specimen was peripheral blood mononuclear cells. The receptors were sampled from a woman aged 60 to 75 in good health. Some clones in this sample may be carry-over from other donors' samples.

This chain joins TRBV28 and TRBJ1-2, with D perhaps matching TRBD1 (5 bases). The CDR3 runs 13 residues. V shed 2 bases and J shed 6 bases, with 10 bases lying between them. Germline CDR1 MDHEN, CDR2 SYDVKM. Here the CDR3 reads CASSLLGQDGYTF. The CDR3 DNA sequence: TGTGCCAGCAGTTTACTGGGGCAGGATGGCTACACCTTC.

The rearrangement links TRBV29-1 to TRBJ2-7; TRBD1 or TRBD2 may be the D gene (5 bases each). V lost 6 bases to trimming and J lost 0 bases, with 12 bases between them. Looked up from germline, CDR1 is SQVTM and CDR2 is ANQGSEA. The CDR3 extends over 13 amino acids. This CDR3 is CSVGWGSSYEQYF. CDR3 bases: TGCAGCGTCGGGTGGGGGTCCTCCTACGAGCAGTACTTC.

V usage is TRBV6-1 and J usage is TRBJ2-5, with a possible D match to TRBD1 (7 bases). V was trimmed by 6 bases and J by 2 bases, leaving 16 bases between them. The CDR3 is made up of 15 amino acids. Germline V gene data show CDR1 as MNHNS and CDR2 as SASEGT. CDR3 residues: CASSWTSGGQETQYF. CDR3 sequence (DNA): TGTGCCAGCAGCTGGACGTCAGGGGGGCAAGAGACCCAGTACTTC.

This clone was detected once. The rearrangement joins TRBV4-3 to TRBJ2-7; D remains ambiguous. Germline-derived CDR1 and CDR2 are LGHNA and YSLEER. With 0 bases removed from V and 1 base from J, the gap between germline ends came to 4 bases. The CDR3 extends over 13 amino acids. The CDR3 loop is CASSQDLSYEQYF. The CDR3 DNA reads as TGCGCCAGCAGCCAAGATCTTTCCTACGAGCAGTACTTC.

The V call is TRBV15, the J call TRBJ1-4, with TRBD1 as a possible D gene (6 bases). The CDR3 has 16 residues. CDR1 is LNHNV and CDR2 is YYDKDF in the germline V gene (reference sequence). V was cut by 2 bases and J by 7 bases, with 17 bases left in between. CDR3 in amino acids: CATSRRSSGASEKLFF. CDR3 DNA sequence: TGTGCCACCAGCAGAAGGTCCTCGGGGGCTAGTGAAAAACTGTTTTTT.

A remark on this clone: Relative to the germline gene, one junction end is altered; a read error may explain this. The gene calls are TRBV7-2 and TRBJ1-2; D possibly corresponds to TRBD1 (5 bases). Germline lookup yields CDR1 SGHTA and CDR2 FQGNSA. CDR3 length equals 12 residues. CDR3 protein: CASSLGPGPTFF. The DNA for the CDR3 is TGTGCCAGCAGCTTGGGGCCGGGCCCAACCTTCTTC.

This clone was seen only once. V usage is TRBV5-1 and J usage is TRBJ1-4; D unresolved. From germline, CDR1 is SGHRS and CDR2 YFSETQ. The CDR3 spans 14 residues. The V and J ends lost 0 bases and 6 bases respectively, with 9 bases between them. CDR3 DNA: TGCGCCAGCAGCTTGGCTTCGTTCGATGAAAAACTGTTTTTT. It specifies CASSLASFDEKLFF.

Note on this clone: The conserved final phenylalanine or tryptophan is absent from the CDR3, which likely points to a read error. The DNA is omitted, as the CDR3 cannot be located on it reliably, and the CDR3 follows TCRdb's listing. The chain joins TRBV20-1 to TRBJ2-7. Germline V gene lookup returns CDR1 DFQATT and CDR2 SNEGSKA (reference sequence). The CDR3 region is 8 residues in length, termini included. The CDR3 spells CSGVASPL.

This chain links TRBV6-6 with TRBJ1-2; D gene ambiguous. The length of the CDR3 is 15 residues. V was trimmed by 7 bases and J by 0 bases, leaving 15 bases between them. CDR1 is MNHNY and CDR2 is SVGAGI in the germline V gene (reference sequence). For the CDR3, the DNA is TGTGCCAGCATCCAGCAGGCCCTAGCTAACTATGGCTACACCTTC. Protein sequence: CASIQQALANYGYTF.

The chain couples TRBV7-2 to TRBJ1-2; D gene unclear. Germline loops: CDR1 SGHTA, CDR2 FQGNSA. Trimming left V 0 bases short and J 7 bases short, with 12 bases between. CDR3 length: 14 residues. CDR3: CASSLAVIMGGYTF. The DNA of the CDR3 is TGTGCCAGCAGCTTAGCGGTTATAATGGGTGGCTACACCTTC.

This clone rates as medium-sized. This chain uses TRBV5-1 with TRBJ1-5; D is perhaps TRBD1 (5 bases). This CDR3 has 15 residues. The V end was cut by 2 bases, the J end by 1 base, with 10 bases between. Germline-derived CDR1 and CDR2 are SGHRS and YFSETQ. DNA of the CDR3: TGCGCCAGCAGCTTAGGTGACAGCAGCAATCAGCCCCAGCATTTT. This translates into CASSLGDSSNQPQHF.

The CDR3 is CASSPLTETNYGYTF. Written as DNA, the CDR3 is TGTGCCAGCTCACCACTTACAGAAACTAACTATGGCTACACCTTC. The chain joins TRBV18 to TRBJ1-2; no clear D gene. The V end lost 1 base, the J end lost 0 bases, and 9 bases lay between the germline ends. The CDR3 runs to 15 residues. Looked up from germline, CDR1 is KGHSH and CDR2 is LQKENI.

V is TRBV6-5 and J is TRBJ2-7; no firm D call. Deletions cut 2 bases from V and 4 bases from J, with 9 bases between. CDR3 size: 13 residues. CDR1 MNHEY and CDR2 SVGAGI come from the germline V gene. Written as DNA, the CDR3 is TGTGCCAGCAGTTACGCACCCGGATACGAGCAGTACTTC. Translating gives CASSYAPGYEQYF.

The V call is TRBV30, the J call TRBJ1-4; D remains unclear. With 2 bases removed from V and 8 bases from J, the gap between germline ends came to 9 bases. The CDR3 sequence is 12 residues long. Germline assignment: CDR1 GTSNPN and CDR2 SVGIG (reference sequence). CDR3 sequence reads: CAWSWTDEKLFF. CDR3 sequence (DNA): TGTGCCTGGAGTTGGACTGACGAAAAACTGTTTTTT.

The chain uses TRBV7-8 and TRBJ2-7; D gene unclear. Germline CDR1 reads SGHVS; CDR2 reads FQNEAQ. The V end was cut by 2 bases, the J end by 6 bases, with 11 bases between. CDR3 length: 13 amino acids. The CDR3 protein is CASSLSLDAEQYF. The CDR3 DNA reads TGTGCCAGCAGCTTATCCCTCGACGCCGAGCAGTACTTC.

The chain joins TRBV7-2 to TRBJ1-3; no firm D call. CDR1 and CDR2 from the germline V gene are SGHTA and FQGNSA. The CDR3 is 13 amino acids. V lost 7 bases to trimming and J lost 5 bases, with 12 bases between them. CDR3 protein: CASTFSTRNTIYF. DNA for the CDR3: TGTGCCAGCACCTTCAGCACCAGAAACACCATATATTTT.

The rearrangement links TRBV5-6 to TRBJ2-5; maybe TRBD1 (6 bases). V lost 0 bases and J 5 bases, leaving 14 bases between the germline ends. Per germline, CDR1 SGHDT and CDR2 YYEEEE. The CDR3 spans 15 residues. As DNA, the CDR3 is TGTGCCAGCAGCTTGGAATCAGGGGTCAGGGAGACCCAGTACTTC. This gives the protein CASSLESGVRETQYF.

V usage is TRBV27 and J usage is TRBJ1-4; D possibly corresponds to TRBD1 (6 bases). This CDR3 contains 17 residues. Germline loops: CDR1 MNHEY, CDR2 SMNVEV (reference sequence). Trimming removed 6 bases from V and 4 bases from J, with 21 bases in between. This CDR3 reads CASRPRWGQEDNEKLFF. The CDR3 DNA sequence: TGTGCCAGCAGACCCCGCTGGGGGCAGGAGGATAATGAAAAACTGTTTTTT.

This clone has just a few counts. The J gene is TRBJ1-5, the V gene TRBV14; possibly TRBD1 for D (6 bases). The length of the CDR3 is 14 residues. Per the germline V gene, CDR1 is SGHDN and CDR2 is FVKESK. V shed 4 bases and J shed 6 bases, with 13 bases lying between them. CDR3 sequence: CASSPNRVTQPQHF. The CDR3 nucleotides read TGTGCCAGCAGCCCTAACAGGGTTACTCAGCCCCAGCATTTT.